The rows below give T cell receptor beta chains drawn from one sample of a study of regulatory dendritic cells for organ transplantation. The antigens for these receptors are not known. The repertoire was sequenced with immunoSEQ multiplex PCR; TCRdb's copy has only in-frame clones and lacks some. The sample consists of several thousand clones, about 70% of them appearing once. The specimen sequenced was memory CD4+ T cells from blood cultured with dendritic cells. The origin of the receptors is a human donor in good health. The CDR3 runs from the conserved cysteine through the conserved F or W. The order of the fields is D gene, J gene, V gene, clone size, CDR3 DNA, CDR3 protein. A D gene is named only where the DNA matches it firmly. Only part of the rows carry a size: once, few, many, or a class if the clone is expanded.

D: NA
J: TRBJ2-7
V: TRBV6-5
size: NA
DNA: TGTGCCAGCAGTCCCGGGTCCTACGAGCAGTACTTC
CDR3: CASSPGSYEQYF

D: NA
J: TRBJ2-7
V: TRBV11-3
size: once
DNA: TGTGCCAGCAGCTTAGATGCCGGCGGCTCCTACGAGCAGTACTTC
CDR3: CASSLDAGGSYEQYF

D: NA
J: TRBJ2-3
V: TRBV29-1
size: NA
DNA: TGCAGCGTTGAGGTGCAGGGTCGTACGCAGTATTTT
CDR3: CSVEVQGRTQYF

D: NA
J: TRBJ1-6
V: TRBV25-1
size: NA
DNA: TGTGCCAGCAGTGTAAACACACCTCCTAATTCACCCCTCCACTTT
CDR3: CASSVNTPPNSPLHF

D: TRBD1
J: TRBJ1-2
V: TRBV5-1
size: NA
DNA: TGCGCCAGCAACGAGGGACAGGGAAATAGTGCGTACACCTTC
CDR3: CASNEGQGNSAYTF

D: TRBD1
J: TRBJ1-1
V: TRBV4-2
size: NA
DNA: TGTGCCAGCAGCCAAGGACAGGGAGGATACACTGAAGCTTTCTTT
CDR3: CASSQGQGGYTEAFF

D: TRBD2
J: TRBJ2-3
V: TRBV2
size: NA
DNA: TGTGCCAGCAGTGGAGCGGGGGGGGGCACAGATACGCAGTATTTT
CDR3: CASSGAGGGTDTQYF

D: NA
J: TRBJ1-2
V: TRBV25-1
size: NA
DNA: TGTGCCAGCAGTCACCAGGCAGCTAACTATGGCTACACCTTC
CDR3: CASSHQAANYGYTF

D: NA
J: TRBJ2-5
V: TRBV7-8
size: NA
DNA: TGTGCCAGCAGCTTATCGGAGACCCAGTACTTC
CDR3: CASSLSETQYF

D: NA
J: TRBJ2-4
V: TRBV5-4
size: NA
DNA: TGTGCCAGCAGCTTAGGAGGCCGCTTCCAGGGGCAAAACATTCAGTACTTC
CDR3: CASSLGGRFQGQNIQYF

D: TRBD1
J: TRBJ1-5
V: TRBV15
size: once
DNA: TGTGCCACCAGCAGATCCCGAGGCACAGGGGGGCCCGAGCATTTT
CDR3: CATSRSRGTGGPEHF

D: TRBD2
J: TRBJ2-5
V: TRBV7-7
size: NA
DNA: TGTGCTAGCAGTACGGGAACGGGGGGGCGAGAGACCCAGTACTTC
CDR3: CASSTGTGGRETQYF

D: NA
J: TRBJ2-1
V: TRBV11-3
size: NA
DNA: TGTGCCAGCAGCTTACGGGGTTCCTACAATGAGCAGTTCTTC
CDR3: CASSLRGSYNEQFF

D: NA
J: TRBJ2-5
V: TRBV7-2
size: NA
DNA: TGTGCCAGCAGCACCGCGGGGAGGCAAGAGACCCAGTACTTC
CDR3: CASSTAGRQETQYF

D: NA
J: TRBJ1-1
V: TRBV10-3
size: NA
DNA: TGTGCCATCAGGGAGACAGAGAAAATGGAAGCTTTCTTT
CDR3: CAIRETEKMEAFF

D: NA
J: TRBJ1-5
V: TRBV7-2
size: medium-sized
DNA: TGTGCCAGCAGCAATGGGCATTACAATCAGCCCCAGCATTTT
CDR3: CASSNGHYNQPQHF

D: NA
J: TRBJ2-3
V: TRBV5-1
size: NA
DNA: TGCGCCAGCAGCTTGAAAACGCGCGGCCCTTCCACAGATACGCAGTATTTT
CDR3: CASSLKTRGPSTDTQYF

D: NA
J: TRBJ2-1
V: TRBV27
size: NA
DNA: TGTGCCAGCAGTTTCCGAGTCTCCCCCCAGGGGTATTCCTACAATGAGCAGTTCTTC
CDR3: CASSFRVSPQGYSYNEQFF

D: TRBD1
J: TRBJ1-2
V: TRBV10-3
size: few
DNA: TGTGCCATCAGCCGGGACAGGGGCAGCTATGGCTACACCTTC
CDR3: CAISRDRGSYGYTF

D: TRBD2
J: TRBJ2-1
V: TRBV11-3
size: NA
DNA: TGTGCCAGCAGCGCAGCGGGGGACCTCTCCTACAATGAGCAGTTCTTC
CDR3: CASSAAGDLSYNEQFF

D: NA
J: TRBJ1-1
V: TRBV28
size: NA
DNA: TGTGCCAGCAGGTCTCAGGGAACTGAAGCTTTCTTT
CDR3: CASRSQGTEAFF

D: NA
J: TRBJ2-5
V: TRBV15
size: NA
DNA: TGTGCCACCAGCAGGGCGGGCTCCCGGTATCAAGAGACCCAGTACTTC
CDR3: CATSRAGSRYQETQYF

D: TRBD1
J: TRBJ1-1
V: TRBV28
size: few
DNA: TGTGCCAGCAGTCCGACAGGGGTGGGGAACACTGAAGCTTTCTTT
CDR3: CASSPTGVGNTEAFF

D: TRBD2
J: TRBJ2-1
V: TRBV6-6
size: NA
DNA: TGTGCCAGCAGCGGGACTAGCGGGGGCCGATTGGATGAGCAGTTCTTC
CDR3: CASSGTSGGRLDEQFF

D: TRBD2
J: TRBJ2-2
V: TRBV27
size: NA
DNA: TGTGCCAGCAACCCGACTAGCGGGGGTGGGTCGAACACCGGGGAGCTGTTTTTT
CDR3: CASNPTSGGGSNTGELFF